This T cell receptor beta chain was sequenced in a study of T cells in Graves' hyperthyroidism and ophthalmopathy. General study results and limits: Most clonotypes expanded in thyroid above 0.001 were likewise present in blood.

In its sample, this clonotype was seen many times. Its target is unknown. Authors of the study amplified TCR beta CDR3 regions from RNA transcripts. The study used the HTBI primer set for a first-round RT-PCR of the TCR CDR3. TCRdb re-called the multiplex PCR reads with MiXCR, one entry per CDR3 protein. The sample contains about 600,000 distinct CDR3 sequences, more than 14% of which appear only once. The CDR3 extends over 15 amino acids. Germline V gene sequence: CDR1 SNHLY, CDR2 FYNNEI. With 4 bases clipped from V and 5 bases from J, the junction kept 8 bases outside the gene matches. The chain is built from TRBV2 and TRBJ2-7; TRBD2 matches 10 bases. Sequencing used blood. This clonotype originated in a woman between 45 and 60 years old with Graves' ophthalmopathy. The CDR3: CASSVRLAGANEQYF. The CDR3 nucleotides are TGTGCCAGCAGTGTGCGGCTAGCGGGAGCAAACGAGCAGTACTTC.